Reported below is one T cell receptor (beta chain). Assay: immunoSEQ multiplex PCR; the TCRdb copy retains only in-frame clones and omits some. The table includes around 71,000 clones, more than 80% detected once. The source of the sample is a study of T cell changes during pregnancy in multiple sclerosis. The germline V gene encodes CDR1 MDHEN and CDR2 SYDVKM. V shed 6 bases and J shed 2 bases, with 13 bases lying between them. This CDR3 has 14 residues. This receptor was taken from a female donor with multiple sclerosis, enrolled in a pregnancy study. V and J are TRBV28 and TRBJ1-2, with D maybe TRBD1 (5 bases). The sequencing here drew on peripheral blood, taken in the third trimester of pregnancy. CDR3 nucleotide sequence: TGTGCCAGCAGGGAATCGACAGCCAACTATGGCTACACCTTC. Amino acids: CASRESTANYGYTF.